What follows are 7 T cell receptor beta chains derived from one specimen sequenced in a study of identical twins. One entry per CDR3 protein results from TCRdb running MiXCR on the 5' RACE reads. The sample yields 510,000 or so distinct CDR3 sequences, approximately 14% seen once. These same records also appear under a second study, on yellow fever vaccine responses in identical twins.

The sample taken for sequencing was CD4+ T cells sorted from blood. Receptors were obtained from a woman between 18 and 29 years old in good health.

This sequence joins TRBV20-1 and TRBJ2-2; tentatively, D is TRBD2 (6 bases). The CDR3 contains 15 residues. Germline values: CDR1 DFQATT, CDR2 SNEGSKA (reference sequence). V lost 3 bases, J lost 1 base, and 12 bases lay in between. The CDR3: CSAREGSRNTGELFF. The DNA of the CDR3 is TGCAGTGCTAGGGAGGGTAGCAGGAACACCGGGGAGCTGTTTTTT.

This clonotype has more than one count but fewer than ten. The chain combines TRBV24-1 with TRBJ2-3; TRBD2 agrees at 9 bases. The CDR3 is made up of 18 amino acids. Germline CDR1 reads KGHDR; CDR2 reads SFDVKD. Losses at the gene ends were 3 bases for V and 1 base for J; bases not matched to a gene: 10. CDR3: CATSDGHSGSAGTDTQYF. CDR3 sequence (DNA): TGTGCCACCAGTGATGGACATAGCGGGAGTGCTGGCACAGATACGCAGTATTTT.

This clonotype was counted only a few times. J is TRBJ2-2 and V is TRBV6-1; TRBD2 matches 7 bases. CDR3 size: 14 residues. V was pared by 6 bases and J by 1 base, with 2 bases of the junction left unmatched. Germline loops: CDR1 MNHNS, CDR2 SASEGT. Here the CDR3 reads CASRGLQNTGELFF. The CDR3 DNA reads as TGTGCCAGCAGGGGACTACAGAACACCGGGGAGCTGTTTTTT.

This clonotype showed up just a few times. The chain recombines TRBV7-9 with TRBJ1-5; D unresolved. Germline V CDR1 and CDR2: SEHNR, FQNEAQ (reference sequence). V was pared by 5 bases and J by 7 bases, with 12 bases between. The CDR3 has 13 residues. The CDR3 region has the DNA TGTGCCAGCAGCCCAATGGGTCCCCAGCCCCAGCATTTT. Its translation: CASSPMGPQPQHF.

The V call is TRBV20-1, the J call TRBJ1-6; a possible D gene is TRBD1 (6 bases). This CDR3 spans 16 amino acids. Between the trimmed V and J ends, which lost 0 bases and 9 bases, there was a span of 18 bases. From germline, CDR1 is DFQATT and CDR2 SNEGSKA (reference sequence). The CDR3: CSARDFGGYGGSPLHF. The CDR3 DNA reads as TGCAGTGCTAGAGATTTCGGGGGCTACGGGGGTTCACCCCTCCACTTT.

This clonotype was counted between two and nine times. This chain links TRBV7-2 with TRBJ2-1; D tentatively fits TRBD1 or TRBD2 (5 bases each). V lost 6 bases and J 9 bases, leaving 15 bases between the germline ends. The CDR3 length is 13 residues. Germline V CDR1 and CDR2: SGHTA, FQGNSA. CDR3 region: CASRQTGLGEQFF. Here the CDR3 DNA reads TGTGCCAGCAGACAAACAGGACTCGGTGAGCAGTTCTTC.

This clonotype was observed a handful of times. The genes are TRBV18 and TRBJ2-5; D is undetermined. The CDR3 consists of 13 residues. Germline V CDR1 and CDR2: KGHSH, LQKENI. V lost 1 base, J lost 0 bases, and 3 bases lay in between. CDR3 amino acids: CASSPLDQETQYF. DNA for the CDR3: TGTGCCAGCTCACCACTAGACCAAGAGACCCAGTACTTC.